This T cell receptor (beta chain) was sequenced in a study of shared clonotypes between healthy human individuals. The CDR3 length is 16 residues. The J segment lost 6 bases and the V segment lost 3 bases, leaving 9 bases of the junction unmatched. The germline V gene encodes CDR1 SGHNT and CDR2 YYREEE (reference sequence). Study processing details: Filtering differed because ImmunoSEQ produced junction-only sequences that carried no quality scores. TCRdb keeps only in-frame clones here, not all; method: immunoSEQ multiplex PCR. V, J and clone size are those of that table, while D and trimming were read from the DNA. The sample has more than 2 million clones; approximately 94% are singletons.

The source material was naive CD4+ T cells sorted from blood. The subset: CD45RA+ positively selected. The chain combines TRBV5-4 with TRBJ2-7, with 13 bases that match TRBD2. This sequence originates from a man between 18 and 29 years old in good health. The CDR3 loop reads CASSSVLAGGWGEQYF. In DNA, the CDR3 is TGTGCCAGCAGCTCGGTACTAGCGGGAGGGTGGGGCGAGCAGTACTTC.